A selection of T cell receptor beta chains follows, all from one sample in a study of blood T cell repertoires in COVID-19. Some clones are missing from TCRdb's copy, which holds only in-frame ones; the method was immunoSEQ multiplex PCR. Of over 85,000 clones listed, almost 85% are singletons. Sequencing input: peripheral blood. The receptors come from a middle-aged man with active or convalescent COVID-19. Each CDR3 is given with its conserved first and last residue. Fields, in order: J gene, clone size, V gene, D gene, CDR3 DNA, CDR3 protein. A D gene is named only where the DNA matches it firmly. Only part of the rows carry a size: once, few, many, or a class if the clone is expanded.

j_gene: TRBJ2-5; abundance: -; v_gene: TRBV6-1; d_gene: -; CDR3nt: TGTGCCAGCAGTGAAGGGCGAACTAGCTCAGGGGGAGAGACCCAGTACTTC; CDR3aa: CASSEGRTSSGGETQYF
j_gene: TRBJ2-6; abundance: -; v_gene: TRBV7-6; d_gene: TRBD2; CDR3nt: TGTGCCAGCAGCTTCAAGCGGGGGGGCTTAGAACCTGGGGCCAACGTCCTGACTTTC; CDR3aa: CASSFKRGGLEPGANVLTF
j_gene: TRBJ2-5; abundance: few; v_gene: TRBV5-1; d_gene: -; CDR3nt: TGCGCCAGCAGCTACCAGGGGAGAGAGACCCAGTACTTC; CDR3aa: CASSYQGRETQYF
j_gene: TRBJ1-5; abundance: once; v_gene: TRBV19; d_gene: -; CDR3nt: TGTGCCAGTACCCTTTGGGATGGGGGGGCTTATCAGCCCCAGCATTTT; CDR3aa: CASTLWDGGAYQPQHF
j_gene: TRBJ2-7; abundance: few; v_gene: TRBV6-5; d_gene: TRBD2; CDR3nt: TGTGCCAGCAGTTACACTAGCGGGGGGGCCTACGAGCAGTACTTC; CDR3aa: CASSYTSGGAYEQYF
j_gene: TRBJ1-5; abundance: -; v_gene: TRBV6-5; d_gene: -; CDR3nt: TGTGCCAGCTTAATAAATAGCAATCAGCCCCAGCATTTT; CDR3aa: CASLINSNQPQHF
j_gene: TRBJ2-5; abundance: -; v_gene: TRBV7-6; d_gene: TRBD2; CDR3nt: TGTGCCAGCAGCCTGAACGAGGGACTAGCAGAAGAGACCCAGTACTTC; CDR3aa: CASSLNEGLAEETQYF
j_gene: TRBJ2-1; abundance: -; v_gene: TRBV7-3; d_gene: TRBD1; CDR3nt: TGTGCCAGCAGCCCACAGGGGGCCGTAGGCAATGAGCAGTTCTTC; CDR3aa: CASSPQGAVGNEQFF
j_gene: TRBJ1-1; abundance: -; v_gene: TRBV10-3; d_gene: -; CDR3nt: TGTGCCACCGGAGGGGCCGGGAGCACTGAAGCTTTCTTT; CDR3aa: CATGGAGSTEAFF
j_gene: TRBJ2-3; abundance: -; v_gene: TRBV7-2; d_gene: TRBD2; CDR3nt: TGTGCCAGCAGCTTAGGGCTAGCGGGGGGGCGGAGCACAGATACGCAGTATTTT; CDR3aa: CASSLGLAGGRSTDTQYF
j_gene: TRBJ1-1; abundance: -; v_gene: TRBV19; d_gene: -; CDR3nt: TGTGCCAGCAAACCAACCGGGACAACGAACACTGAAGCTTTCTTT; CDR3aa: CASKPTGTTNTEAFF
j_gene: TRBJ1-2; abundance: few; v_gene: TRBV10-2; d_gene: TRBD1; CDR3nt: TGCGCCAGCAGTGAGTCTGGTGGGACAGGGAACTATGGCTACACCTTC; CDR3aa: CASSESGGTGNYGYTF
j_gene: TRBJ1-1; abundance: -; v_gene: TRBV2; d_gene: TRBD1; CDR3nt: TGTGCCAGCAGTGAATATGGAAGGGGGCGCGGAGATGAAGCTTTCTTT; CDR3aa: CASSEYGRGRGDEAFF
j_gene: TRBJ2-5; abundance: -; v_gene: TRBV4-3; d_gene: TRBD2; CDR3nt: TGCGCCAGCAGCCAAACCGGACTAGCGAAGGGAGAGACCCAGTACTTC; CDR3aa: CASSQTGLAKGETQYF
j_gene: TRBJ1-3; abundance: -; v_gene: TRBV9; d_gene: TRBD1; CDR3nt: TGTGCCAGCAGCGTCGACAGGGGGGACACCATATATTTT; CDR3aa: CASSVDRGDTIYF
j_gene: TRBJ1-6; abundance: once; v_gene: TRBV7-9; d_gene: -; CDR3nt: TGTGCCAGCAGCTTAGCCGGGACTTCTAATTCACCCCTCCACTTT; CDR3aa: CASSLAGTSNSPLHF
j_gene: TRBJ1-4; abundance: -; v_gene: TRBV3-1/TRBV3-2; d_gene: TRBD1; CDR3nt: TGTGCCAGCAGCTCTCCGGGACAGCTTAATGAAAAACTGTTTTTT; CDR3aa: CASSSPGQLNEKLFF
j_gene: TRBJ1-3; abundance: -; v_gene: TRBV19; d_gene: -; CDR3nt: TGTGCCAGTAAGGACTCAACGGCGGGAAACACCATATATTTT; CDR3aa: CASKDSTAGNTIYF
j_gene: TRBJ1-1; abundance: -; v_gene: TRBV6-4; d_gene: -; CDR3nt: TGTGCCAGCAGTCCGACAGGCAATCCAACTGTGGCTTTCTTT; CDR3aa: CASSPTGNPTVAFF
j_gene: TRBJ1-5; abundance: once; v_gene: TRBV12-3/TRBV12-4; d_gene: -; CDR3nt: TGTGCCAGCAGGCGAGGAGAGGTAGGGCCCCAGCATTTT; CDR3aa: CASRRGEVGPQHF
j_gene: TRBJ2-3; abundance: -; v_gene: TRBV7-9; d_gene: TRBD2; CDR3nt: TGTGCCAGCAGCCGGGAACCGGGACTAGCGGGGGGGACAGATACGCAGTATTTT; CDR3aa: CASSREPGLAGGTDTQYF
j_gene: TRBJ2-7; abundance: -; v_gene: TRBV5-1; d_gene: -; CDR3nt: TGCGCCAGCAGGCCTCAGGGAGGTTTGGGCTACGAGCAGTACTTC; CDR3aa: CASRPQGGLGYEQYF
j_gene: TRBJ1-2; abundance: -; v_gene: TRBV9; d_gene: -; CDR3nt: TGTGCCAGCAGCGTAGTCGGGGGCTATGGCTACACCTTC; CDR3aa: CASSVVGGYGYTF
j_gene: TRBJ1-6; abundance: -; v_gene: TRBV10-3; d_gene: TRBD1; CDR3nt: TGTGCCATCAGGGGACAGGACCCACCCCTCCACTTT; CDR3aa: CAIRGQDPPLHF